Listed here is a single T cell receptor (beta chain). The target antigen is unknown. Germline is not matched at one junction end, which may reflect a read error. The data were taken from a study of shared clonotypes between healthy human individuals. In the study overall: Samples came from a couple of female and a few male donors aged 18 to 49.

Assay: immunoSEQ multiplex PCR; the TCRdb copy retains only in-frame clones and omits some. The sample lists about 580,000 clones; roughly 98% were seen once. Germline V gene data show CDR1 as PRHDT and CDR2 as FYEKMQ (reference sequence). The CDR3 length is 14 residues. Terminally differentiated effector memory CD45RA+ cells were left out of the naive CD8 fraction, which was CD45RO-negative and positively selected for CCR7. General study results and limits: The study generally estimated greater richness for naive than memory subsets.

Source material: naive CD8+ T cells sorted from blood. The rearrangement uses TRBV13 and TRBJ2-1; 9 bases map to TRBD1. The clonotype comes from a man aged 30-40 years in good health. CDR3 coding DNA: TGTGCCAGCAGCTCCCGTAGCACCGGGACAGGGTCTCTCTTC. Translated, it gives CASSSRSTGTGSLF.